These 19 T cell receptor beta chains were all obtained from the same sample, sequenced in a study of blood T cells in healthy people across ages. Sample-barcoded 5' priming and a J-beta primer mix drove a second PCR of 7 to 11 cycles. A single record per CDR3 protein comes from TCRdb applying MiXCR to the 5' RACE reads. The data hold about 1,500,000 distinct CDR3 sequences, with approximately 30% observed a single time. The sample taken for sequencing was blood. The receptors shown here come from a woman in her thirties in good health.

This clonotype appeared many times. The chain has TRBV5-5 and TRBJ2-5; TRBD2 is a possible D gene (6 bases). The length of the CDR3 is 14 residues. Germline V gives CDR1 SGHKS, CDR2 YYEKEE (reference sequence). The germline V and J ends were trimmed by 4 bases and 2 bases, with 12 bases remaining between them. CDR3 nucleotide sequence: TGTGCCAGCAGCCCTTACGGGGGACAAGAGACCCAGTACTTC. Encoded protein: CASSPYGGQETQYF.

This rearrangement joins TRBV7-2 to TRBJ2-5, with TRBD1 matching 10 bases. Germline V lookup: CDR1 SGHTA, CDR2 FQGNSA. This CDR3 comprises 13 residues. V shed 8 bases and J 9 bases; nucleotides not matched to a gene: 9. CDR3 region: CASEKGQGGAQYF. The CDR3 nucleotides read TGTGCCAGCGAAAAAGGACAGGGGGGGGCCCAGTACTTC.

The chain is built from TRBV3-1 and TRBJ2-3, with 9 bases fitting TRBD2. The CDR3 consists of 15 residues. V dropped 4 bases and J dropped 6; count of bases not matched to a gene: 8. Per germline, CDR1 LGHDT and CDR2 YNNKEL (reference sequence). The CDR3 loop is CASSLTSGETDTQYF. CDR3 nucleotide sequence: TGTGCCAGCAGCCTGACTAGCGGTGAGACGGATACGCAGTATTTT.

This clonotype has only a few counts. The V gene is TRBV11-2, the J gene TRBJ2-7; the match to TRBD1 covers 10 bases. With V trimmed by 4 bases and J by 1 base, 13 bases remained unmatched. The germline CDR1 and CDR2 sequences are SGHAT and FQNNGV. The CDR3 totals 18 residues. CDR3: CASSSITEGTGVSYEQYF. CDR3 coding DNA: TGTGCCAGCAGCTCCATTACGGAAGGGACAGGGGTATCCTACGAGCAGTACTTC.

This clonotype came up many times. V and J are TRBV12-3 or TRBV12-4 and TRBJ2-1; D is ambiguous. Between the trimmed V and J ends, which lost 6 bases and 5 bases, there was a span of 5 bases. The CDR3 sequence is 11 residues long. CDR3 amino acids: CASRVDNEQFF. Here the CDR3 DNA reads TGTGCCAGCAGAGTCGACAATGAGCAGTTCTTC.

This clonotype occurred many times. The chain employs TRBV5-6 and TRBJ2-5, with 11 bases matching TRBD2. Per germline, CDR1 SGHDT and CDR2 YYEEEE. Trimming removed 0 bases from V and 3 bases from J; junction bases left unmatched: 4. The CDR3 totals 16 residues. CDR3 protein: CASSLGTGLAEETQYF. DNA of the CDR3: TGTGCCAGCAGCTTGGGCACGGGACTAGCGGAAGAGACCCAGTACTTC.

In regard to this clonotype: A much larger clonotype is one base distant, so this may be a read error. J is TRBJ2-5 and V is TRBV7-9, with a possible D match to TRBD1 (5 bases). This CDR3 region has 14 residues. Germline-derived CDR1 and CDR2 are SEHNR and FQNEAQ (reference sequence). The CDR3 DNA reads TGTGCCAGCAGCTTAACGCAGGGCGGAGAGATCCAGTACTTC. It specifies CASSLTQGGEIQYF.

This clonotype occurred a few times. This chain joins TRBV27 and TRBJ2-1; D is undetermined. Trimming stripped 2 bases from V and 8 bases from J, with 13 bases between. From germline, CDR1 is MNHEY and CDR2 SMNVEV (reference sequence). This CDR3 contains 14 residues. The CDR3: CASSLETQVDEQFF. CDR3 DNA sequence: TGTGCCAGCAGTTTAGAGACTCAGGTGGATGAGCAGTTCTTC.

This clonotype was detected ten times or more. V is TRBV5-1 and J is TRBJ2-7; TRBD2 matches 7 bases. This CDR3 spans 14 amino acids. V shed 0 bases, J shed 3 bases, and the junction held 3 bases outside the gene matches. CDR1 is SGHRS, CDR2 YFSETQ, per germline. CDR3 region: CASSLGAGIYEQYF. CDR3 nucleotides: TGCGCCAGCAGCTTGGGAGCGGGGATCTACGAGCAGTACTTC.

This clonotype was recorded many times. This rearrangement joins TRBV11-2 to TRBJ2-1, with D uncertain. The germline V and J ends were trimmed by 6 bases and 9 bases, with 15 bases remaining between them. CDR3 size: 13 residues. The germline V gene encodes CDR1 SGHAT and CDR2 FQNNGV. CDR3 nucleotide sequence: TGTGCCAGCAGTCGGGCCCGGAACATTGAGCAGTTCTTC. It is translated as CASSRARNIEQFF.

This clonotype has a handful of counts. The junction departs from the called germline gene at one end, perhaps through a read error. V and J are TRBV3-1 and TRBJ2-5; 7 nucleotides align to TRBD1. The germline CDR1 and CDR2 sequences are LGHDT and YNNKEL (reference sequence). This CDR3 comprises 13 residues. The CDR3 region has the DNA TGTGCCAGCAGTGGGACAGTTCAAGAGACCCGGTACTTC. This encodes CASSGTVQETRYF.

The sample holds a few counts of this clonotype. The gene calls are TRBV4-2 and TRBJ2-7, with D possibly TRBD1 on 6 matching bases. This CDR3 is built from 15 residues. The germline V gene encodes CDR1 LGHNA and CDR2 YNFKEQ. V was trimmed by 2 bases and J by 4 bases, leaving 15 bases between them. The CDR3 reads CASSQPGQGNYEQYF. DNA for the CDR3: TGTGCCAGCAGCCAACCAGGTCAGGGGAATTACGAGCAGTACTTC.

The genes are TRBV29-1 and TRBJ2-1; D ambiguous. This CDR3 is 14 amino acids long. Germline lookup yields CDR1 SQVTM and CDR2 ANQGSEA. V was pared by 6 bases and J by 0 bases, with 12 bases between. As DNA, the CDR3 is TGCAGCGTCGCCGGACCGTTCTCCTACAATGAGCAGTTCTTC. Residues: CSVAGPFSYNEQFF.

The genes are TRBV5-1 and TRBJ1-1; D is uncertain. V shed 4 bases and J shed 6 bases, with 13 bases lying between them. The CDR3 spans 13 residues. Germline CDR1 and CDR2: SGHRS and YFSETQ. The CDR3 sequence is CASSTNVNAEAFF. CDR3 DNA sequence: TGCGCCAGCAGCACAAACGTCAACGCTGAAGCTTTCTTT.

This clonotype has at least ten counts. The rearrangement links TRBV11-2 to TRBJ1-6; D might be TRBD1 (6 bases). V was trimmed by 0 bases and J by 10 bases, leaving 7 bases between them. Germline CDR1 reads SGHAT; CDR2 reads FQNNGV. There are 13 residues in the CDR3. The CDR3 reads CASSLDGGSPLHF. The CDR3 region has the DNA TGTGCCAGCAGCTTAGATGGGGGCTCACCCCTCCACTTT.

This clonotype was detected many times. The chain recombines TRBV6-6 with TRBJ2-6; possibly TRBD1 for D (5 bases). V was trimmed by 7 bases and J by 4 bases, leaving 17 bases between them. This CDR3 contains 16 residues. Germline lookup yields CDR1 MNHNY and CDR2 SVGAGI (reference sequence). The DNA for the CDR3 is TGTGCCAGCACTCCCGGATCAGGGCAAGGGGCCAACGTCCTGACTTTC. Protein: CASTPGSGQGANVLTF.

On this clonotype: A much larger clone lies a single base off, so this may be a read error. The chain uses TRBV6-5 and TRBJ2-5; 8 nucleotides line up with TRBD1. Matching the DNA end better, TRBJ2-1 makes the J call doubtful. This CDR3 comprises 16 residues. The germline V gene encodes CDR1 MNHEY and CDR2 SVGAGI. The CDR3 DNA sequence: TGTGCCAGCAGCAGATCGACCGGGACAGGAGGGGAGACCCAGTTCTTC. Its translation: CASSRSTGTGGETQFF.

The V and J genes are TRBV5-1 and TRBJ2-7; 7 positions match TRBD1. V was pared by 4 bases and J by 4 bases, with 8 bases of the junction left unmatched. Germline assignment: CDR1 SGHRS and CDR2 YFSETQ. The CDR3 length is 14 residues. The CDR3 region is CASSLTGDIYEQYF. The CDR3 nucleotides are TGCGCCAGCAGCCTCACAGGGGACATTTACGAGCAGTACTTC.

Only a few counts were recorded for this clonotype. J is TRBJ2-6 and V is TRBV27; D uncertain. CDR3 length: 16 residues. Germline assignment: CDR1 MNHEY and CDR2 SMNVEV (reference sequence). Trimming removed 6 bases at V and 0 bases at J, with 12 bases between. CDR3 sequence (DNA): TGTGCCAGCAGCCGAGAGATTAGCTCTGGGGCCAACGTCCTGACTTTC. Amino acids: CASSREISSGANVLTF.